These 26 T cell receptor beta chains were sequenced from one sample in a study of Ad26.COV2.S vaccination and SARS-CoV-2 variants. Sequencing was performed with immunoSEQ multiplex PCR; in TCRdb, only in-frame clones are kept and a portion is missing. This table has over 400,000 clones, approximately 92% appearing once. The treatment was: some 20 received Ad26.COV2.S at low or high dose, single or two shots; 5 received placebo; per-sample allocation not given. The samples date from day 63 after the first vaccine or placebo injection. The material was peripheral blood, obtained in a trial of Ad26.COV2.S vaccine versus placebo. The source is a person between 18 and 59 years old who received the Ad26.COV2.S COVID-19 vaccine or a placebo.

The V call is TRBV27, the J call TRBJ2-1, with D tentatively TRBD2 (5 bases). CDR1 and CDR2 from the germline V gene are MNHEY and SMNVEV (reference sequence). V was shortened by 3 bases and J by 4 bases, with 16 bases between the two germline ends. This CDR3 is built from 16 residues. The CDR3 nucleotides are TGTGCCAGCAGTTTCGACTACTCGCCTTTATACAATGAGCAGTTCTTC. This sequence encodes CASSFDYSPLYNEQFF.

V is TRBV7-9 and J is TRBJ2-2, with 7 positions matching TRBD1. In germline, CDR1 is SEHNR, CDR2 FQNEAQ (reference sequence). The CDR3 length is 16 residues. The V and J ends lost 5 bases and 0 bases, in that order; junction bases with no gene match: 6. Here the CDR3 DNA reads TGTGCCAGCAGCATTGGACAGGTAGCGAACACCGGGGAGCTGTTTTTT. This translates into CASSIGQVANTGELFF. The full variable domain, in which reference TRBV7-9 and TRBJ2-2 provide the parts outside the CDR3, is DTGVSQNPRHKITKRGQNVTFRCDPISEHNRLYWYRQTLGQGPEFLTYFQNEAQLEKSRLLSDRFSAERPKGSFSTLEIQRTEQGDSAMYLCASSIGQVANTGELFFGEGSRLTVL.

This clone was seen once. The V gene is TRBV19, the J gene TRBJ2-7; D not certain. V gave up 6 bases and J gave up 2 bases, with 20 bases separating them. This CDR3 comprises 16 residues. The V gene's germline CDR1 is LNHDA and CDR2 SQIVND (reference sequence). This chain's CDR3 is CASRAKGGQAAYEQYF. The CDR3 nucleotides are TGTGCCAGTAGGGCTAAGGGTGGGCAGGCAGCCTACGAGCAGTACTTC.

The chain couples TRBV11-2 to TRBJ2-2, with a tentative D call TRBD1 (5 bases). CDR1 is SGHAT and CDR2 is FQNNGV in the germline V gene. The CDR3 has 16 amino acids. Trimming stripped 5 bases from V and 1 base from J, with 14 bases between. Here the CDR3 DNA reads TGTGCCAGCAGCACGCGACGGACATGGAACACCGGGGAGCTGTTTTTT. Translated, it gives CASSTRRTWNTGELFF. Filled out from reference TRBV11-2 and TRBJ2-2, the complete variable domain reads EAGVAQSPRYKIIEKRQSVAFWCNPISGHATLYWYQQILGQGPKLLIQFQNNGVVDDSQLPKDRFSAERLKGVDSTLKIQPAKLEDSAVYLCASSTRRTWNTGELFFGEGSRLTVL.

The V gene is TRBV11-3, the J gene TRBJ2-1, with 8 bases matching TRBD2. The CDR3 is 16 residues long. Per the germline V gene, CDR1 is SGHNT and CDR2 is YENEEA. After removal of 0 bases from V and 10 bases from J, the junction contained 11 bases not matched to a gene. Here the CDR3 reads CASSLDTGREGGEQFF. In DNA, the CDR3 is TGTGCCAGCAGCTTAGATACAGGCCGGGAGGGGGGCGAGCAGTTCTTC. The full variable domain, with the rest looked up from reference TRBV11-3 and TRBJ2-1, is EAGVVQSPRYKIIEKKQPVAFWCNPISGHNTLYWYLQNLGQGPELLIRYENEEAVDDSQLPKDRFSAERLKGVDSTLKIQPAELGDSAVYLCASSLDTGREGGEQFFGPGTRLTVL.

Comments on this clone: The same CDR3 also results from other DNA sequences found in this sample. This rearrangement joins TRBV12-3 or TRBV12-4 to TRBJ1-2; weak D call: TRBD1 (5 bases). Trimming stripped 4 bases from V and 5 bases from J, with 8 bases between. The CDR3 spans 12 residues. The chain's CDR3 is CASSSQGYGYTF. The CDR3 DNA sequence: TGTGCCAGCAGTTCCCAGGGATATGGCTACACCTTC.

This sequence joins TRBV20-1 and TRBJ2-1, with D perhaps TRBD1 or TRBD2 (5 bases each). CDR1 is DFQATT, CDR2 SNEGSKA, per germline (reference sequence). The ends were cut back, 3 bases at V and 3 bases at J, with 12 bases in the middle. CDR3 length: 14 residues. The CDR3 DNA reads TGCAGTGCTAGTACGGGGCTATTCTACAATGAGCAGTTCTTC. Encoded protein: CSASTGLFYNEQFF.

The chain uses TRBV7-2 and TRBJ2-7; 12 bases are a match to TRBD2. The germline gives CDR1 SGHTA, CDR2 FQGNSA. This CDR3 is built from 14 residues. Losses at the gene ends were 5 bases for V and 2 bases for J; bases not matched to a gene: 1. For the CDR3, the DNA is TGTGCCAGCAGCCCTAGCGGGGGGGCCTACGAGCAGTACTTC. This sequence encodes CASSPSGGAYEQYF.

The V call is TRBV7-6, the J call TRBJ1-2; 7 bases fit TRBD1. V shed 5 bases, J shed 0 bases, and the junction held 18 bases outside the gene matches. CDR3 length: 19 residues. Per the germline V gene, CDR1 is SGHVS and CDR2 is FNYEAQ. The CDR3 loop is CASSPYRGRTFGANYGYTF. The CDR3 region has the DNA TGTGCCAGCAGCCCGTACAGGGGACGAACCTTTGGGGCTAACTATGGCTACACCTTC.

This clone was counted a single time. V and J are TRBV6-2 or TRBV6-3 and TRBJ2-7; perhaps TRBD1 as D (7 bases). This CDR3 region has 15 residues. V was pared by 2 bases and J by 2 bases, with 13 bases between. Germline values: CDR1 MNHEY, CDR2 SVGEGT. CDR3 coding DNA: TGTGCCAGCAGTTACGGAGGGACAGAGACCTACGAGCAGTACTTC. This codes for CASSYGGTETYEQYF.

The CDR3 here is CASSLVEGNSPLHF. The CDR3 DNA sequence: TGTGCCAGCAGCTTGGTGGAGGGTAATTCACCCCTCCACTTT. This chain connects TRBV5-6 to TRBJ1-6; D is ambiguous. Germline-derived CDR1 and CDR2 are SGHDT and YYEEEE. There are 14 residues in the CDR3. Trimming cost V 0 bases and J 6 bases, with 7 bases left between them.

The rearrangement uses TRBV12-5 and TRBJ1-1; D ambiguous. V was clipped by 6 bases and J by 5 bases, with 10 bases between them. This CDR3 region has 12 residues. Germline values: CDR1 LGHNT, CDR2 FRNRAP. CDR3 amino acids: CASGPPITEAFF. The CDR3 DNA follows: TGTGCTAGTGGCCCCCCGATTACTGAAGCTTTCTTT.

The chain carries TRBV28 and TRBJ1-5; D gene unclear. Germline-derived CDR1 and CDR2 are MDHEN and SYDVKM. V lost 6 bases to trimming and J lost 0 bases, with 9 bases between them. This CDR3 contains 14 residues. The DNA for the CDR3 is TGTGCCAGCAGCCTCCACGGTAGCAATCAGCCCCAGCATTTT. Translation gives CASSLHGSNQPQHF. Complete variable domain (other parts from reference TRBV28 and TRBJ1-5): DVKVTQSSRYLVKRTGEKVFLECVQDMDHENMFWYRQDPGLGLRLIYFSYDVKMKEKGDIPEGYSVSREKKERFSLILESASTNQTSMYLCASSLHGSNQPQHFGDGTRLSIL.

The chain couples TRBV5-6 to TRBJ1-2, with D perhaps TRBD1 (6 bases). This CDR3 region has 15 residues. Deletions cut 5 bases from V and 4 bases from J, with 18 bases between. CDR1 and CDR2 from the germline V gene are SGHDT and YYEEEE. The CDR3 DNA is TGTGCCAGCAGACCTAAGGGGGGGCTGGTCTATGGCTACACCTTC. It specifies CASRPKGGLVYGYTF.

The chain recombines TRBV19 with TRBJ2-3; TRBD1 is a possible D gene (7 bases). Per the germline V gene, CDR1 is LNHDA and CDR2 is SQIVND (reference sequence). This CDR3 region has 15 residues. Trimming stripped 5 bases from V and 3 bases from J, with 15 bases between. In DNA form, the CDR3 reads TGTGCCAGTAGTGGGGCAGGGGGGTCGACAGATACGCAGTATTTT. Translating gives CASSGAGGSTDTQYF.

CDR3 DNA sequence: TGCGCCAGCAGCTTTCTAGCGGGAGAGGCAGATACGCAGTATTTT. Protein: CASSFLAGEADTQYF. The chain employs TRBV5-1 and TRBJ2-3, with TRBD2 identical over 10 bases. Germline V gene data show CDR1 as SGHRS and CDR2 as YFSETQ. The CDR3 has 15 residues. Unmatched junction bases numbered 4, after V lost 2 bases and J lost 4 bases.

This chain links TRBV18 with TRBJ2-1; D might be TRBD2 (5 bases). The CDR3 sequence is 16 residues long. V lost 0 bases and J lost 3, with 12 bases in between. Germline V gene data show CDR1 as KGHSH and CDR2 as LQKENI. CDR3 region: CASSPPSAGFYNEQFF. The CDR3 nucleotides read TGTGCCAGCTCACCACCTAGCGCGGGTTTCTACAATGAGCAGTTCTTC.

This chain uses TRBV6-5 with TRBJ1-2; a weak D match, TRBD1 (5 bases). The CDR3 contains 13 residues. Trimming took off 7 bases at V and 0 bases at J, with 9 bases between the two ends. In germline, CDR1 is MNHEY, CDR2 SVGAGI. The CDR3 DNA is TGTGCCAGCAAAACAGGTTCTAACTATGGCTACACCTTC. This codes for CASKTGSNYGYTF.

J is TRBJ2-6 and V is TRBV5-1; the D is unclear. The CDR3 runs to 15 residues. Germline V CDR1 and CDR2: SGHRS, YFSETQ. V lost 1 base, J lost 4 bases, and 9 bases lay in between. In nucleotides, the CDR3 is TGCGCCAGCAGCTTGACGGCCTCAGGGGCCAACGTCCTGACTTTC. Translated, it gives CASSLTASGANVLTF.

The rearrangement uses TRBV6-5 and TRBJ2-3; TRBD1 matches at 7 bases. V gave up 6 bases and J gave up 6 bases; unmatched junction bases: 6. The CDR3 length is 13 residues. The germline CDR1 and CDR2 sequences are MNHEY and SVGAGI. CDR3 sequence reads: CASSDLGGDTQYF. CDR3 sequence (DNA): TGTGCCAGCAGCGACCTAGGGGGCGATACGCAGTATTTT.

This clone was counted a few times. The chain has TRBV4-2 and TRBJ1-6; 12 nucleotides agree with TRBD1. Losses at the gene ends were 1 base for V and 10 bases for J; bases not matched to a gene: 2. This CDR3 is 15 amino acids long. The germline V gene has CDR1 LGHNA and CDR2 YNFKEQ. CDR3 loop: CASSQGGTGGSPLHF. CDR3 DNA sequence: TGTGCCAGCAGCCAAGGGGGGACAGGGGGCTCACCCCTCCACTTT.

The chain links TRBV11-2 to TRBJ2-1; no reliable D call. V was pared by 8 bases and J by 0 bases, with 11 bases between. The germline CDR1 and CDR2 sequences are SGHAT and FQNNGV. This CDR3 has 14 residues. The CDR3 is CASGLGISYNEQFF. Here the CDR3 DNA reads TGTGCCAGCGGCCTGGGGATCTCCTACAATGAGCAGTTCTTC.

The CDR3 nucleotides read TGTGCCAGCCGGGGGGCTTGGGGGGTACAAGAGACCCAGTACTTC. Translation gives CASRGAWGVQETQYF. This rearrangement joins TRBV27 to TRBJ2-5; perhaps TRBD2 as D (7 bases). This CDR3 has 15 amino acids. Germline V gene data show CDR1 as MNHEY and CDR2 as SMNVEV (reference sequence). Trimming stripped 8 bases from V and 2 bases from J, with 18 bases between.

This clone was detected only once. The chain carries TRBV5-1 and TRBJ2-7; 8 positions agree with TRBD1. The CDR3 spans 17 residues. With 0 bases clipped from V and 6 bases from J, the junction kept 14 bases outside the gene matches. Germline CDR1 reads SGHRS; CDR2 reads YFSETQ. Here the CDR3 DNA reads TGCGCCAGCAGCTTGGAGCCATCCGGACAGGGAAGCGGCGAGCAGTACTTC. Translated: CASSLEPSGQGSGEQYF.

The chain employs TRBV2 and TRBJ2-5; TRBD2 matches 9 bases. V lost 5 bases, J lost 5 bases, and 9 bases stayed unmatched. Germline assignment: CDR1 SNHLY and CDR2 FYNNEI. The CDR3 covers 15 residues. The CDR3 DNA reads TGTGCCAGCAGTCTGATAGCGGGAGATTCTGAGACCCAGTACTTC. It codes for CASSLIAGDSETQYF.

The chain couples TRBV27 to TRBJ1-1, with D unclear. The germline V and J ends were trimmed by 4 bases and 0 bases, with 12 bases remaining between them. Germline assignment: CDR1 MNHEY and CDR2 SMNVEV (reference sequence). CDR3 size: 15 residues. CDR3 sequence: CASSSRVSLNTEAFF. The CDR3 bases are TGTGCCAGCAGTTCCCGAGTATCCCTGAACACTGAAGCTTTCTTT.